This T cell receptor beta chain was found in a study of response to subunit inactivated influenza vaccine (dated by TCRdb to 2017 to 2018). Regarding the study in general: Deep quantitative T cell receptor repertoire profiling was used in the study to track responses to a trivalent subunit inactivated influenza vaccine. The research as a whole found: According to the authors, only a limited number of new T cells may be recruited by each seasonal influenza vaccination.

This clonotype was seen ten or more times. Its antigen has not been determined. Base quality data are lacking; no much larger clone is found one base away. The germline V gene supplies CDR1 SGHDT and CDR2 YYEEEE. Cut back by 0 bases and 7 bases, the V and J ends lie 4 bases apart. Measured from the cysteine to the phenylalanine, the CDR3 is 11 residues long. Just the 33-base CDR3 DNA is kept, in frame starting at base 1. The library came from RT-PCR. TCRdb names Illumina HiSeq 2500 as the instrument used. TCRdb applied fastp at Q25 and MiXCR to the public reads, then kept only in-frame beta chains. Each CDR3 protein gets just one entry, which takes the most common genes and DNA from the rows behind it. The sample table shows about 500,000 distinct CDR3 sequences, and approximately 16% are seen once. The biggest ten clones account for around 3% of the sample.

Here the chain combines TRBV5-6 and TRBJ1-1; a confident D gene designation cannot be given. The sample in question was CD4+ T cells sorted from PBMCs, obtained about 23 months after vaccination. The sequence came from a man between 50 and 69 years old who received an inactivated influenza vaccine. Donor details come from another sample of the same person, matched by shared clones. CDR3 region: CASSLAVEAFF. DNA sequence: TGTGCCAGCAGCTTGGCAGTTGAAGCTTTCTTT.